The 31 T cell receptor beta chains below all came from one sample that was sequenced in a study of shared clonotypes between healthy human individuals. Measured with immunoSEQ multiplex PCR; TCRdb has only the in-frame clones, and not every one. The sample lists a few hundred thousand clones; about 95% were seen once. Positive CCR7 selection of CD45RO-negative cells yielded the naive CD8 cells, and terminally differentiated effector memory CD45RA+ cells were excluded. The sequencing sample was made of naive CD8+ T cells sorted from blood. The receptors stem from a woman aged 25 to 45 in good health.

The gene calls are TRBV21-1 and TRBJ2-7. TRBV21-1 is a recognized pseudogene. The CDR3 spans 14 residues. CDR3 in amino acids: CASSNECQALAVYF. The CDR3 DNA is TGTGCCAGCAGCAATGAATGCCAGGCCCTCGCGGTCTACTTC.

This clone appeared a single time. The DNA of the CDR3 is TGTGCCAGCAGCCCCGGTTCCGTGCATCCCCTCCACTTT. Translating it yields CASSPGSVHPLHF. The V and J genes are TRBV28 and TRBJ1-6; D remains ambiguous. The CDR3 is made up of 13 amino acids. Germline V lookup: CDR1 MDHEN, CDR2 SYDVKM. V dropped 6 bases and J dropped 13 bases, with 16 bases sitting between them.

The V call is TRBV27, the J call TRBJ2-5; 7 bases are a match to TRBD2. The CDR3 has 17 residues. V shed 6 bases, J shed 3 bases, and the junction held 16 bases outside the gene matches. The germline CDR1 and CDR2 sequences are MNHEY and SMNVEV (reference sequence). The CDR3 region is CASSPTWGGGPEETQYF. CDR3 bases: TGTGCCAGCAGCCCGACCTGGGGGGGAGGGCCGGAAGAGACCCAGTACTTC.

This sequence joins TRBV6-5 and TRBJ2-7, with a tentative D call TRBD1 (6 bases). Deletions cut 4 bases from V and 4 bases from J, with 11 bases between. Germline assignment: CDR1 MNHEY and CDR2 SVGAGI. The CDR3 sequence is 13 residues long. CDR3: CASSSYREYEQYF. CDR3 nucleotide sequence: TGTGCCAGCAGTTCGTACAGGGAGTACGAGCAGTACTTC.

This clone was seen only once. The genes are TRBV7-9 and TRBJ2-3, with 9 bases aligning to TRBD2. CDR1 is SEHNR and CDR2 is FQNEAQ in the germline V gene (reference sequence). The CDR3 is 14 residues long. The trim removed 9 bases at V and 4 bases at J, leaving 8 bases unmatched. The chain's CDR3 is CASLSGRSADTQYF. CDR3 bases: TGTGCCAGTCTTAGCGGGAGAAGTGCAGATACGCAGTATTTT.

The V gene is TRBV5-4, the J gene TRBJ2-2; D remains unclear. Germline CDR1 SGHNT, CDR2 YYREEE (reference sequence). Trimming left V 6 bases short and J 4 bases short, with 16 bases between. This CDR3 has 15 amino acids. CDR3 nucleotides: TGTGCCAGCATGGCCGGGCCAGGACGCACCGGGGAGCTGTTTTTT. The encoded protein is CASMAGPGRTGELFF. The full variable domain, with the rest looked up from reference TRBV5-4 and TRBJ2-2, is ETGVTQSPTHLIKTRGQQVTLRCSSQSGHNTVSWYQQALGQGPQFIFQYYREEENGRGNFPPRFSGLQFPNYSSELNVNALELDDSALYLCASMAGPGRTGELFFGEGSRLTVL.

The genes are TRBV5-1 and TRBJ1-3; 10 bases line up with TRBD1. The germline gives CDR1 SGHRS, CDR2 YFSETQ. Germline trimming cut 0 bases from V and 3 bases from J; bases unmatched to any gene: 3. The CDR3 contains 16 residues. The CDR3 is CASSLARDRGGNTIYF. CDR3 nucleotide sequence: TGCGCCAGCAGCTTGGCCCGGGACAGGGGTGGAAACACCATATATTTT. The full variable domain, its missing parts supplied by reference TRBV5-1 and TRBJ1-3, is KAGVTQTPRYLIKTRGQQVTLSCSPISGHRSVSWYQQTPGQGLQFLFEYFSETQRNKGNFPGRFSGRQFSNSRSEMNVSTLELGDSALYLCASSLARDRGGNTIYFGEGSWLTVV.

V usage is TRBV27 and J usage is TRBJ2-1, with 9 bases matching TRBD1. The V gene's germline CDR1 is MNHEY and CDR2 SMNVEV (reference sequence). The junction had 15 bases not matched to a gene; V was cut back by 6 bases and J by 12 bases. This CDR3 has 15 residues. For the CDR3, the DNA is TGTGCCAGCAGCCCATGGGGGACAGGGCCACAAGGGCAGTTCTTC. Protein product: CASSPWGTGPQGQFF.

The V call is TRBV7-9, the J call TRBJ2-3; 9 bases match TRBD1. V lost 5 bases, J lost 1 base, and 4 bases stayed unmatched. The CDR3 sequence is 15 residues long. The germline V gene has CDR1 SEHNR and CDR2 FQNEAQ (reference sequence). The CDR3 reads CASSQGQGGTDTQYF. CDR3 nucleotides: TGTGCCAGCAGCCAGGGACAGGGAGGCACAGATACGCAGTATTTT.

On this clone itself: Different DNA sequences within this sample yield the same CDR3. The V call is TRBV28, the J call TRBJ2-7; TRBD2 matches 13 bases. CDR1 is MDHEN and CDR2 is SYDVKM in the germline V gene. The CDR3 consists of 15 residues. V lost 3 bases and J lost 4; bases outside the gene matches: 3. CDR3 DNA sequence: TGTGCCAGCAGTTTCGGACTAGCGGGAGCTTACGAGCAGTACTTC. It encodes CASSFGLAGAYEQYF.

The rearrangement uses TRBV4-1 and TRBJ1-6; 9 nucleotides line up with TRBD1. There are 13 residues in the CDR3. Per the germline V gene, CDR1 is MGHRA and CDR2 is YSYEKL. The V segment lost 6 bases and the J segment 9 bases; nucleotides outside the gene matches: 3. CDR3 sequence: CASRGQGLSPLHF. The CDR3 DNA is TGCGCCAGCAGGGGACAGGGTCTTTCACCCCTCCACTTT.

The chain recombines TRBV27 with TRBJ2-1; TRBD2 is a possible D gene (6 bases). V lost 1 base, J lost 0 bases, and 10 bases lay in between. CDR1 and CDR2 from the germline V gene are MNHEY and SMNVEV (reference sequence). This CDR3 has 16 residues. CDR3 sequence: CASSLYRGSSYNEQFF. DNA of the CDR3: TGTGCCAGCAGTTTATACCGGGGGAGCTCCTACAATGAGCAGTTCTTC.

The genes are TRBV28 and TRBJ2-7; 7 bases fit TRBD1. The V segment lost 5 bases and the J segment 6 bases; nucleotides outside the gene matches: 16. Germline-derived CDR1 and CDR2 are MDHEN and SYDVKM. The CDR3 spans 16 residues. The CDR3 nucleotides read TGTGCCAGCAGTCTTCCGACGTACACAGGGGTAGGCGAGCAGTACTTC. This sequence encodes CASSLPTYTGVGEQYF.

CDR3 protein: CASSLTNLDRTGGYGYTF. The CDR3 coding sequence is TGTGCCAGCAGCTTGACGAACCTGGACAGGACAGGGGGCTATGGCTACACCTTC. This chain uses TRBV7-2 with TRBJ1-2, with 10 bases fitting TRBD1. Trimming took 3 bases from V and 4 from J; bases not matched to a gene: 14. Germline CDR1 reads SGHTA; CDR2 reads FQGNSA. CDR3 length: 18 residues.

This clone appeared a single time. This CDR3 reads CASSLNDQGQGRWNEKLFF. In DNA form, the CDR3 reads TGTGCCAGCAGCTTAAATGATCAAGGACAGGGTCGGTGGAATGAAAAACTGTTTTTT. The V call is TRBV7-2, the J call TRBJ1-4; the match to TRBD1 covers 8 bases. The CDR3 covers 19 residues. Trimming cost V 2 bases and J 5 bases; bases outside gene matches: 16. Germline V gene lookup returns CDR1 SGHTA and CDR2 FQGNSA.

This chain connects TRBV5-4 to TRBJ2-7; D might be TRBD1 or TRBD2, each matching 6 bases. CDR1 and CDR2 (germline): SGHNT, YYREEE (reference sequence). There are 16 residues in the CDR3. V was shortened by 1 base and J by 0 bases, with 14 bases between the two germline ends. The CDR3 here is CASSLWGAGPSYEQYF. The CDR3 DNA reads TGTGCCAGCAGCTTGTGGGGGGCGGGACCCTCCTACGAGCAGTACTTC.

This clone was counted a single time. The V and J genes are TRBV5-1 and TRBJ2-7, with 8 positions matching TRBD1. This CDR3 has 17 amino acids. Germline V lookup: CDR1 SGHRS, CDR2 YFSETQ. J lost 0 bases, V lost 4 bases, and 12 bases had no gene match. The CDR3 sequence: CASSPGQGRLPSYEQYF. CDR3 in DNA: TGCGCCAGCAGCCCAGGACAGGGAAGGCTCCCCTCCTACGAGCAGTACTTC.

This rearrangement joins TRBV7-9 to TRBJ2-5, with TRBD1 matching over 7 bases. J gave up 2 bases and V 8 bases, and 2 bases lay outside the gene matches. The germline V gene has CDR1 SEHNR and CDR2 FQNEAQ (reference sequence). The CDR3 covers 12 residues. DNA of the CDR3: TGTGCCAGCGGGACAGCTCAAGAGACCCAGTACTTC. Translating it yields CASGTAQETQYF.

The CDR3 DNA reads TGTGCCAGCAGCCTCGGGTTCAATGAGCAGTTCTTC. Its protein is CASSLGFNEQFF. The V call is TRBV5-4, the J call TRBJ2-1; D not resolved. The CDR3 consists of 12 residues. V gave up 4 bases and J gave up 6 bases, with 8 bases separating them. Germline-derived CDR1 and CDR2 are SGHNT and YYREEE (reference sequence).

The chain has TRBV9 and TRBJ1-5; D is perhaps TRBD1 (5 bases). V was trimmed by 0 bases and J by 4 bases, leaving 11 bases between them. Germline V gives CDR1 SGDLS, CDR2 YYNGEE. The CDR3 has 15 residues. The DNA of the CDR3 is TGTGCCAGCAGCGTAGAGGAGGGGTGGAATCAGCCCCAGCATTTT. Translation: CASSVEEGWNQPQHF.

The genes are TRBV27 and TRBJ2-7; D might be TRBD2 (5 bases). In germline, CDR1 is MNHEY, CDR2 SMNVEV (reference sequence). The CDR3 length is 14 residues. V was pared by 3 bases and J by 2 bases, with 11 bases between. The CDR3 region has the DNA TGTGCCAGCAGTTTGTACGGGGAGCCCTACGAGCAGTACTTC. Its translation is CASSLYGEPYEQYF.

The V and J genes are TRBV28 and TRBJ1-1, with D unclear. Trimming left V 8 bases short and J 0 bases short, with 7 bases between. This CDR3 is built from 12 residues. Per germline, CDR1 MDHEN and CDR2 SYDVKM. The CDR3 here is CASRGVNTEAFF. For the CDR3, the DNA is TGTGCCAGCCGTGGTGTGAACACTGAAGCTTTCTTT. The full variable domain, rest sourced from reference TRBV28 and TRBJ1-1, is DVKVTQSSRYLVKRTGEKVFLECVQDMDHENMFWYRQDPGLGLRLIYFSYDVKMKEKGDIPEGYSVSREKKERFSLILESASTNQTSMYLCASRGVNTEAFFGQGTRLTVV.

The genes are TRBV10-1 and TRBJ1-2, with unresolved D. This CDR3 is 13 amino acids long. CDR1 is WNHNN, CDR2 SYGVQD, per germline (reference sequence). Trimming shortened V by 0 bases and J by 8 bases, and 10 bases separated the two germline ends. CDR3 protein: CASSESKPHGYTF. In DNA form, the CDR3 reads TGCGCCAGCAGTGAGTCGAAACCCCACGGCTACACCTTC.

This chain connects TRBV9 to TRBJ2-5; D perhaps matches TRBD1 (6 bases). The DNA matches TRBJ2-7 better at its end, which makes the J call doubtful. Germline V gene data show CDR1 as SGDLS and CDR2 as YYNGEE. The CDR3 is 13 amino acids. The CDR3 sequence is CASSVGQNYEQYF. The DNA of the CDR3 is TGTGCCAGCAGCGTCGGACAGAACTACGAGCAGTACTTC.

The J gene is TRBJ2-1, the V gene TRBV4-1; D is possibly TRBD2 (6 bases). Trimming pared 4 bases from V and 10 bases from J, leaving 23 bases between. The CDR3 has 16 residues. The V gene's germline CDR1 is MGHRA and CDR2 YSYEKL. The CDR3, as DNA: TGCGCCAGCAGCCTAAAAATAAATACCGGGACTCAGGAGCAGTTCTTC. Translation: CASSLKINTGTQEQFF.

The chain recombines TRBV10-2 with TRBJ2-7; D ambiguous. Trimming shortened V by 2 bases and J by 4 bases, and 6 bases separated the two germline ends. CDR3 length equals 12 residues. The germline V gene has CDR1 WSHSY and CDR2 SAAADI. The CDR3 DNA reads as TGCGCCAGCAGTGAGAGCTTTTACGAGCAGTACTTC. Translating it yields CASSESFYEQYF.

The chain carries TRBV27 and TRBJ2-7; 11 bases agree with TRBD2. The germline gives CDR1 MNHEY, CDR2 SMNVEV (reference sequence). The CDR3 sequence is 16 residues long. Trimming removed 0 bases from V and 3 bases from J; junction bases left unmatched: 4. CDR3 residues: CASSLSRGTSGYEQYF. The CDR3 bases are TGTGCCAGCAGTTTATCGAGGGGGACTAGCGGCTACGAGCAGTACTTC.

The chain links TRBV28 to TRBJ1-5, with D unresolved. The CDR3 spans 15 residues. Germline CDR1 is MDHEN and CDR2 is SYDVKM. Trimming cost V 5 bases and J 4 bases, with 15 bases left between them. The CDR3 spells CASSVIPRENQPQHF. The CDR3 DNA reads as TGTGCCAGCAGTGTTATACCAAGGGAAAATCAGCCCCAGCATTTT.

Concerning this clone itself: The sample carries other DNA sequences with the same CDR3. The chain couples TRBV7-9 to TRBJ2-3, with D tentatively TRBD1 (5 bases). V lost 6 bases and J lost 0, with 10 bases in between. Germline V gene data show CDR1 as SEHNR and CDR2 as FQNEAQ (reference sequence). The CDR3 length is 14 residues. The CDR3 loop is CASSPDSSTDTQYF. In DNA form, the CDR3 reads TGTGCCAGCAGTCCCGACAGCAGCACAGATACGCAGTATTTT.

This chain joins TRBV5-6 and TRBJ2-7; D assignment may be TRBD1 or TRBD2 (6 bases each). This CDR3 spans 15 amino acids. Germline loops: CDR1 SGHDT, CDR2 YYEEEE. Trimming removed 8 bases from V and 2 bases from J, with 20 bases in between. CDR3 sequence: CASHDPGGDPYEQYF. Written as DNA, the CDR3 is TGTGCCAGTCACGACCCCGGGGGCGATCCCTACGAGCAGTACTTC.

The V gene is TRBV27, the J gene TRBJ2-7; TRBD1 is a possible D gene (6 bases). This CDR3 is built from 13 residues. Trimming removed 7 bases from V and 1 base from J, with 11 bases in between. In germline, CDR1 is MNHEY, CDR2 SMNVEV (reference sequence). The CDR3 sequence: CASKGQSSYEQYF. The CDR3 coding sequence is TGTGCCAGCAAGGGACAATCTTCCTACGAGCAGTACTTC.